Presented here are 22 T cell receptor beta chains from one specimen sequenced in a study of T cell responses to AZD1222 COVID-19 vaccine. Clones were sequenced by immunoSEQ multiplex PCR, and TCRdb holds only the in-frame ones, with some missing. The sample contains around 77,000 clones, roughly 85% of which appear only once. The specimen was peripheral blood, collected on day 0 of AZD1222 vaccination. All receptors come from an adult in good health.

In this sample, this clone turned up once. The J gene is TRBJ1-1, the V gene TRBV30; 7 bases are shared with TRBD1. There are 13 residues in the CDR3. The V segment lost 1 base and the J segment 11 bases; nucleotides outside the gene matches: 10. CDR1 is GTSNPN and CDR2 is SVGIG in the germline V gene (reference sequence). CDR3 protein: CAWSDDRDRPAFF. In nucleotides, the CDR3 is TGTGCCTGGAGTGATGACAGGGATCGGCCGGCTTTCTTT. The full variable domain, its missing parts supplied by reference TRBV30 and TRBJ1-1, is SQTIHQWPATLVQPVGSPLSLECTVEGTSNPNLYWYRQAAGRGLQLLFYSVGIGQISSEVPQNLSASRPQDRQFILSSKKLLLSDSGFYLCAWSDDRDRPAFFGQGTRLTVV.

This chain links TRBV5-1 with TRBJ2-3; D not certain. This CDR3 contains 15 residues. The V end lost 4 bases, the J end lost 0 bases, and 12 bases lay between the germline ends. CDR1 and CDR2 from the germline V gene are SGHRS and YFSETQ. CDR3 DNA: TGCGCCAGCAGCACACGGAGCCTTAGCACAGATACGCAGTATTTT. Protein sequence: CASSTRSLSTDTQYF. Looking up the rest from reference TRBV5-1 and TRBJ2-3 gives the full variable domain: KAGVTQTPRYLIKTRGQQVTLSCSPISGHRSVSWYQQTPGQGLQFLFEYFSETQRNKGNFPGRFSGRQFSNSRSEMNVSTLELGDSALYLCASSTRSLSTDTQYFGPGTRLTVL.

This rearrangement joins TRBV3-1 (or the pseudogene TRBV3-2) to TRBJ1-2; D not certain. Between the trimmed V and J ends, which lost 3 bases and 6 bases, there was a span of 14 bases. Germline CDR1 LGHDT, CDR2 YNNKEL (reference sequence). This CDR3 is 14 amino acids long. The DNA for the CDR3 is TGTGCCAGCAGCCATCGCCGGGGAGGAAATGGCTACACCTTC. This codes for CASSHRRGGNGYTF.

This clone has just one count. The chain joins TRBV21-1 to TRBJ1-2; TRBD1, the D gene given by the table, was not confirmed from the DNA. TRBV21-1 is a recognized pseudogene. The CDR3 length is 14 residues. The CDR3, as DNA: TGTGCCACCTACAGGGCGAAAGCTAACTATGGCTACACCTTC. Protein: CATYRAKANYGYTF.

This chain uses TRBV5-8 with TRBJ1-4, with D uncertain. The CDR3 consists of 16 residues. The germline V gene encodes CDR1 SGHTS and CDR2 YDEGEE. The V end was cut by 0 bases, the J end by 0 bases, with 9 bases between. CDR3: CASSLGAAATNEKLFF. As DNA, the CDR3 is TGTGCCAGCAGCTTGGGGGCGGCAGCAACTAATGAAAAACTGTTTTTT. Full variable domain (remainder filled in from reference TRBV5-8 and TRBJ1-4): EAGVTQSPTHLIKTRGQQATLRCSPISGHTSVYWYQQALGLGLQFLLWYDEGEERNRGNFPPRFSGRQFPNYSSELNVNALELEDSALYLCASSLGAAATNEKLFFGSGTQLSVL.

The chain carries TRBV27 and TRBJ2-7; TRBD1 matches 7 bases. In germline, CDR1 is MNHEY, CDR2 SMNVEV (reference sequence). V gave up 8 bases and J gave up 5 bases; unmatched junction bases: 3. The CDR3 sequence is 11 residues long. The DNA for the CDR3 is TGTGCCAGCCAGGACAGGAACGAGCAGTACTTC. Amino acid sequence: CASQDRNEQYF.

This clone was seen just once. The rearrangement links TRBV19 to TRBJ2-1, with unresolved D. The V gene's germline CDR1 is LNHDA and CDR2 SQIVND (reference sequence). Trimming pared 8 bases from V and 1 base from J, leaving 3 bases between. CDR3 size: 11 residues. The CDR3 region is CASWSYNEQFF. The CDR3, as DNA: TGTGCCAGTTGGTCCTACAATGAGCAGTTCTTC.

The rearrangement uses TRBV18 and TRBJ2-5; TRBD1 aligns across 9 bases. The CDR3 consists of 14 residues. Germline assignment: CDR1 KGHSH and CDR2 LQKENI. With 5 bases clipped from V and 5 bases from J, the junction kept 6 bases outside the gene matches. CDR3 bases: TGTGCCAGCTCAGCGGGACAGGGAGACGAGACCCAGTACTTC. It yields the protein CASSAGQGDETQYF.

The chain recombines TRBV4-1 with TRBJ2-2; D is ambiguous. CDR1 is MGHRA and CDR2 is YSYEKL in the germline V gene. The CDR3 is 13 residues long. V lost 0 bases and J 2 bases, leaving 1 base between the germline ends. CDR3 in DNA: TGCGCCAGCAGCCAAGAAAACACCGGGGAGCTGTTTTTT. Its translation: CASSQENTGELFF.

V and J are TRBV28 and TRBJ1-5; D not certain. Germline V gene lookup returns CDR1 MDHEN and CDR2 SYDVKM. The CDR3 has 13 residues. V was shortened by 5 bases and J by 8 bases, with 13 bases between the two germline ends. The CDR3, as DNA: TGTGCCAGCAGTAACACTGATCTTGAGCCCCAGCATTTT. This translates into CASSNTDLEPQHF. The full variable domain, with the rest looked up from reference TRBV28 and TRBJ1-5, is DVKVTQSSRYLVKRTGEKVFLECVQDMDHENMFWYRQDPGLGLRLIYFSYDVKMKEKGDIPEGYSVSREKKERFSLILESASTNQTSMYLCASSNTDLEPQHFGDGTRLSIL.

The V call is TRBV2, the J call TRBJ2-7; tentative D call: TRBD1 (5 bases). The V gene lost 6 bases and the J gene lost 0 bases, with 15 bases spanning the gap. The CDR3 is made up of 15 amino acids. CDR1 and CDR2 from the germline V gene are SNHLY and FYNNEI. The CDR3 nucleotides read TGTGCCAGCAGAATGGACACACCTATCTCCTACGAGCAGTACTTC. It yields the protein CASRMDTPISYEQYF.

The V call is TRBV27, the J call TRBJ2-1, with TRBD2 matching over 7 bases. This CDR3 is built from 15 residues. The J segment lost 7 bases and the V segment lost 7 bases, leaving 13 bases of the junction unmatched. CDR1 is MNHEY and CDR2 is SMNVEV in the germline V gene (reference sequence). In DNA form, the CDR3 reads TGTGCCAGCACACGGGCGGGGCAGCGGGGAAATGAGCAGTTCTTC. Protein product: CASTRAGQRGNEQFF.

This clone occurred once. V and J are TRBV5-5 and TRBJ2-6; D is uncertain. V dropped 5 bases and J dropped 0 bases, with 9 bases sitting between them. The CDR3 is 15 residues long. Germline CDR1 SGHKS, CDR2 YYEKEE (reference sequence). The DNA of the CDR3 is TGTGCCAGCAGAATAGAAGTCTCTGGGGCCAACGTCCTGACTTTC. Amino acid sequence: CASRIEVSGANVLTF.

The chain has TRBV24-1 and TRBJ2-7, with D perhaps TRBD1 (5 bases). This CDR3 is 12 amino acids long. Trimming stripped 6 bases from V and 7 bases from J, with 12 bases between. Germline-derived CDR1 and CDR2 are KGHDR and SFDVKD. The CDR3 here is CATSSQGLEQYF. The CDR3 DNA is TGTGCCACCAGTTCCCAGGGATTGGAGCAGTACTTC.

On this clone itself: This CDR3 is also generated by other DNA sequences in the sample. The V gene is TRBV3-1 (or the pseudogene TRBV3-2), the J gene TRBJ1-5; 10 nucleotides align to TRBD1. Germline CDR1 LGHDT, CDR2 YNNKEL (reference sequence). With 1 base clipped from V and 7 bases from J, the junction kept 1 base outside the gene matches. The CDR3 consists of 14 residues. CDR3 protein: CASSQGTGGQPQHF. In DNA, the CDR3 is TGTGCCAGCAGCCAAGGGACAGGGGGACAGCCCCAGCATTTT.

The count of this clone is one. The V gene is TRBV6-5, the J gene TRBJ1-5; D not resolved. V gave up 4 bases and J gave up 8 bases, with 15 bases separating them. Germline V gene data show CDR1 as MNHEY and CDR2 as SVGAGI. The CDR3 loop spans 14 amino acids. The CDR3, as DNA: TGTGCCAGCAGTTCAACTACGGGGATGGAGCCCCAGCATTTT. It encodes CASSSTTGMEPQHF.

V is TRBV28 and J is TRBJ1-1; D possibly corresponds to TRBD1 (6 bases). Trimming took off 2 bases at V and 5 bases at J, with 18 bases between the two ends. The CDR3 covers 16 residues. Germline CDR1 reads MDHEN; CDR2 reads SYDVKM. CDR3 residues: CASSLGPGGRKTEAFF. The DNA of the CDR3 is TGTGCCAGCAGTTTAGGGCCGGGGGGCCGAAAAACTGAAGCTTTCTTT.

V and J are TRBV6-5 and TRBJ1-2; possibly TRBD1 for D (6 bases). The germline gives CDR1 MNHEY, CDR2 SVGAGI. The CDR3 runs 13 residues. Trimming stripped 6 bases from V and 4 bases from J, with 12 bases between. CDR3 sequence (DNA): TGTGCCAGCAGCGCCGGGACATTCTATGGCTACACCTTC. It encodes CASSAGTFYGYTF.

The chain uses TRBV28 and TRBJ1-2; TRBD1 might be the D (5 bases). The CDR3 has 15 amino acids. V was pared by 3 bases and J by 4 bases, with 15 bases between. Germline V gene lookup returns CDR1 MDHEN and CDR2 SYDVKM. This CDR3 is CASSLDKGRTYGYTF. CDR3 bases: TGTGCCAGCAGTTTGGATAAGGGGCGAACCTATGGCTACACCTTC.

The rearrangement uses TRBV4-1 and TRBJ1-1; D not certain. V shed 0 bases and J shed 0 bases, with 11 bases lying between them. Germline V gene lookup returns CDR1 MGHRA and CDR2 YSYEKL. This CDR3 is 16 amino acids long. This chain's CDR3 is CASSQDKAVMNTEAFF. The CDR3 nucleotides read TGCGCCAGCAGCCAAGATAAAGCAGTCATGAACACTGAAGCTTTCTTT.

V gene TRBV3-1 (or the pseudogene TRBV3-2) combines with J gene TRBJ2-7, with 12 bases lining up with TRBD2. The CDR3 loop spans 15 amino acids. The germline CDR1 and CDR2 sequences are LGHDT and YNNKEL (reference sequence). With V trimmed by 7 bases and J by 2 bases, 6 bases remained unmatched. The CDR3 sequence: CASIQTSGGTYEQYF. In DNA, the CDR3 is TGTGCCAGCATACAAACTAGCGGGGGGACCTACGAGCAGTACTTC.

This chain's CDR3 is CASSSTGGAHYGYTF. The CDR3 nucleotides read TGTGCCAGCAGCTCGACAGGGGGCGCGCACTATGGCTACACCTTC. The chain employs TRBV7-9 and TRBJ1-2; 10 bases map to TRBD1. The CDR3 extends over 15 amino acids. Germline-derived CDR1 and CDR2 are SEHNR and FQNEAQ (reference sequence). V lost 4 bases to trimming and J lost 3 bases; unmatched junction nucleotides: 5.